Listed below are T cell receptor beta chains from one sample, sequenced in a study of Tregs in tolerant kidney transplant recipients. The protocol was immunoSEQ multiplex PCR, while the TCRdb copy is restricted to in-frame clones and leaves out a portion. The sample consists of tens of thousands of clones, 82% of them appearing once. Which antigens these TCRs recognize remains unknown. Sequenced material: Tregs from blood cultured with allogeneic cells. Every receptor here comes from a human donor in good health. CDR3s include the opening cysteine and the closing phenylalanine or tryptophan. A D gene is named only where the DNA matches it firmly. Size values are once, few and many counts, or a class for expanded clones, and some rows have none.

v_call	clone_size	d_call	j_call	cdr3_nt	cdr3_aa
TRBV19	.	.	TRBJ1-1	TGTGCCAGTAGTTCCCCCGTTGGGCTTCGCAACACTGAAGCTTTCTTT	CASSSPVGLRNTEAFF
TRBV7-2	.	.	TRBJ2-7	TGTGCCAGCAGCTTAGATGGTGGATTAATTGAAGAGCAGTACTTC	CASSLDGGLIEEQYF
TRBV5-1	.	TRBD2	TRBJ2-2	TGCGCCAGCAGAAGCGCTCCTAGCGGAGGTTTCACCGGGGAGCTGTTTTTT	CASRSAPSGGFTGELFF
TRBV5-6	.	.	TRBJ2-2	TGTGCCAGTATCGGGGCCGCTCACCGCCGGGGAGCTGTTTTT	CASIGAAHRRGAVF
TRBV4-1	.	.	TRBJ2-1	TGCGCCAGCAGCCAAGTCGGACGCCGAATCTACAATGAGCAGTTCTTC	CASSQVGRRIYNEQFF
TRBV5-1	.	TRBD1	TRBJ2-3	TGCGCCAGCAGGGACAGGGTGGTCACAGATACGCAGTATTTT	CASRDRVVTDTQYF
TRBV6-6	.	.	TRBJ2-1	TGTGCCAGCAGGCCCGGACCGGCGCGGACGGAGCAGTTCTTC	CASRPGPARTEQFF
TRBV19	.	.	TRBJ2-5	TGTGCCAGTAGTAGGTTGGGATCGGAGACCCAGTACTTC	CASSRLGSETQYF
TRBV5-6	.	TRBD1	TRBJ1-2	TGTGCCAGCAGCTACGTACAGGGGGTCTATGGCTACACCTTC	CASSYVQGVYGYTF
TRBV7-2	.	TRBD1	TRBJ1-5	TGTGCCAGCAGCTTAGCGGGACAGCCCAATCAGCCCCAGCATTTT	CASSLAGQPNQPQHF
TRBV19	.	.	TRBJ1-5	TGTGCCAGTAGTTTTCCGAATCAGCCCCAGCATTTT	CASSFPNQPQHF
TRBV6-1	.	.	TRBJ1-2	TGTGCCAGCTGTTTGCTTGGCGGCTATGGCTACACCTTC	CASCLLGGYGYTF
TRBV7-2	.	TRBD2	TRBJ2-7	TGTGCCAGCAGCTTAGCCCGAGGACTAGCGGGAGAGTCCGACGAGCAGTACTTC	CASSLARGLAGESDEQYF
TRBV28	.	.	TRBJ2-7	TGTGCCAGCAGTTTAGCTGCTCTCTACGAGCAGTACTTC	CASSLAALYEQYF
TRBV18	few	TRBD1	TRBJ1-2	TGTGCCAGCTCACCACAAATGGAGACAGGGACGGGTGGCTACACCTTC	CASSPQMETGTGGYTF
TRBV29-1	once	.	TRBJ1-1	TGCAGCGTTGACCCGGGGAGGTTCAGTGACACTGAAGCTTTCTTT	CSVDPGRFSDTEAFF
TRBV10-3	.	TRBD2	TRBJ2-1	TGTGCCATCAAGAGCGGGGGGGCCACCGACAATGAGCAGTTCTTC	CAIKSGGATDNEQFF
TRBV6-6	.	.	TRBJ1-1	TGTGCCAGCAGCCGCACTCCGGGGCCGAGGACTGAAGCTTTCTTT	CASSRTPGPRTEAFF
TRBV6-1	.	TRBD1	TRBJ1-2	TGTGCCAGCAGTGCAGGGGGACAGACCTATGGCTACACCTTC	CASSAGGQTYGYTF
TRBV4-3	.	.	TRBJ2-7	TGCGCCAGCAGCCGCAACTTGTTCGGGACCGCCAGCTACGAGCAGTACTTC	CASSRNLFGTASYEQYF
TRBV5-1	.	.	TRBJ2-5	TGCGCCAGCAGCTTCCTTGTCGGGGTCCAAGAGACCCAGTACTTC	CASSFLVGVQETQYF
TRBV7-3	.	.	TRBJ2-1	TGTGCCAGCAGCCCCGGGGGTAGGCTCGGGAATGAGCAGTTCTTC	CASSPGGRLGNEQFF
TRBV12-5	.	.	TRBJ2-5	TGTGCTAGTGGCCTTAGATCCGGGCCGAAGGAGACCCAGTACTTC	CASGLRSGPKETQYF
TRBV4-3	.	.	TRBJ1-2	TGCGCCAGCAGCCAAGTCCTTACGGTATATGGCTACACCTTC	CASSQVLTVYGYTF